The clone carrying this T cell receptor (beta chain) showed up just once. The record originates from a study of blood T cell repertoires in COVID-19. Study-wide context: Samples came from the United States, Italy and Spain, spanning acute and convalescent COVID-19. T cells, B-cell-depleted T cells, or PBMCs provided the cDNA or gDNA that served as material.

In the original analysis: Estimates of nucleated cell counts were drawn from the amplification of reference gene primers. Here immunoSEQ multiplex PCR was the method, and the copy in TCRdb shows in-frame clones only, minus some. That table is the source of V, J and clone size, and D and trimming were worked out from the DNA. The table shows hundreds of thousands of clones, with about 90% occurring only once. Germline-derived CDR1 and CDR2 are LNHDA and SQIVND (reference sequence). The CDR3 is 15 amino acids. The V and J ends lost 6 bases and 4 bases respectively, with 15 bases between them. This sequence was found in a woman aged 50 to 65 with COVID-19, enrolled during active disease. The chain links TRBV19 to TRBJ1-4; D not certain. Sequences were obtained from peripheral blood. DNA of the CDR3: TGTGCCAGTAGCACTCGTCTCGGAGGTAATGAAAAACTGTTTTTT. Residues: CASSTRLGGNEKLFF.